This TCR beta chain was recovered during a study of blood T cells in healthy people across ages. General study findings and limits: Conclusively comparing naive with antigen-experienced cells was impossible with unsorted PBMCs.

Turning to this clonotype: The antigen is not known.

Every donor provided approximately 9.2 milliliters of peripheral blood. Per sample, at least 6 micrograms of total RNA were extracted. A J-beta primer mix and a sample-barcoded 5' primer were used in a second PCR of roughly 6 to 11 cycles. TCRdb used MiXCR to reprocess the 5' RACE reads, holding one entry per CDR3 protein. The sample comprises over 950,000 distinct CDR3 sequences, more than 30% of which are singletons, and roughly 14% rests with the top ten. Germline CDR1 reads MDHEN; CDR2 reads SYDVKM. CDR3 length: 15 amino acids. Trimming shortened V by 9 bases and J by 1 base, and 18 bases separated the two germline ends.

Sequencing was done on a sample of blood. The clonotype was recovered from a man aged 18 to 29 in good health. This chain links TRBV28 with TRBJ1-1; D might be TRBD1 (6 bases). In nucleotides, the CDR3 is TGTGCCAGACACAAGCCCCCACAGGGGAACACTGAAGCTTTCTTT. Encoded protein: CARHKPPQGNTEAFF.